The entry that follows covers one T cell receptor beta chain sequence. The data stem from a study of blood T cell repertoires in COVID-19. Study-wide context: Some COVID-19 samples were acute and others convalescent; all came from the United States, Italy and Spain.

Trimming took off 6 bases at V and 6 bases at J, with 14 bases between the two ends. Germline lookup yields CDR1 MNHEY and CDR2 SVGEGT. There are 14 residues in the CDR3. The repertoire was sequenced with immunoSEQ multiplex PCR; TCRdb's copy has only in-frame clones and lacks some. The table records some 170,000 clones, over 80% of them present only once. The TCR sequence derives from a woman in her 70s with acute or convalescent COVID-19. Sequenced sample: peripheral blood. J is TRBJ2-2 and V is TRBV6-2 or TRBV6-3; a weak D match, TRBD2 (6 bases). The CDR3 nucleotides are TGTGCCAGCAGCCGAGGAGGGCTCCCCGGGGAGCTGTTTTTT. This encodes CASSRGGLPGELFF.